This T cell receptor (beta chain) emerged from a study of blood T cell repertoires in COVID-19. Using immunoSEQ multiplex PCR, the repertoire was profiled, and TCRdb retains in-frame clones only, with some absent. This table has about 140,000 clones, approximately 87% appearing once. The receptor was derived from a woman in her 50s with active or convalescent COVID-19. The sequencing input was peripheral blood.

As DNA, the CDR3 is TGTGCCAGTAGTCTAGGACAGGGGGTATCGGGCAATCAGCCCCAGCATTTT. Protein sequence: CASSLGQGVSGNQPQHF. The chain employs TRBV19 and TRBJ1-5, with 10 bases that match TRBD1. The CDR3 extends over 17 amino acids. Germline CDR1 reads LNHDA; CDR2 reads SQIVND (reference sequence). Losses at the gene ends were 5 bases for V and 2 bases for J; bases not matched to a gene: 9.